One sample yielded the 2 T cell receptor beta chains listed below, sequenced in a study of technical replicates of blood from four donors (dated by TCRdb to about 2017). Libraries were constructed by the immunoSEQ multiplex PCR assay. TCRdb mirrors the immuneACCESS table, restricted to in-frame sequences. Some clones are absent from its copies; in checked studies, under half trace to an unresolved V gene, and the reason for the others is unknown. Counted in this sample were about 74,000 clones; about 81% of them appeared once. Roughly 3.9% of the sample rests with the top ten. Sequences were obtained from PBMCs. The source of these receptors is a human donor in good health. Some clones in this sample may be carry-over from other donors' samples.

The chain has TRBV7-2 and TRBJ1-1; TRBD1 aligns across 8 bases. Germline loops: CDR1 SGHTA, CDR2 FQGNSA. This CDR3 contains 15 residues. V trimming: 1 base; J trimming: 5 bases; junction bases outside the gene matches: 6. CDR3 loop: CASSLVGTGGTEAFF. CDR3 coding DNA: TGTGCCAGCAGCTTAGTTGGAACAGGGGGAACTGAAGCTTTCTTT.

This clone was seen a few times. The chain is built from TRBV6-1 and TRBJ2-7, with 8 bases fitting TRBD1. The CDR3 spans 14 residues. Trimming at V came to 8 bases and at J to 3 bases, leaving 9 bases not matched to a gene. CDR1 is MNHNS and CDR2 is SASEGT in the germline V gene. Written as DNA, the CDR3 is TGTGCCAGCTCCCCAGGGACAGGAAACTACGAGCAGTACTTC. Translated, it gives CASSPGTGNYEQYF.